This TCR beta chain was obtained from a study of shared clonotypes between healthy human individuals. Looking at the study overall: Used for every donor were three CD4 naive, three CD4 memory, two CD8 naive and one CD8 memory plate.

Between the trimmed V and J ends, which lost 4 bases and 5 bases, there was a span of 14 bases. This CDR3 has 14 residues. Germline CDR1 reads SGHDT; CDR2 reads YYEEEE. Each cell subset's genomic DNA was divided evenly among several immunoSEQ plates. TCRdb's copy holds only in-frame clones and misses some; the assay was immunoSEQ multiplex PCR. The table has just over 2,000,000 clones, approximately 95% seen once. Partitioning of CD4+ cells yielded a CD45RA+ naive subset and a CD45RA-negative memory subset. The chain is built from TRBV5-6 and TRBJ2-3; D gene uncertain. Sample: naive CD4+ T cells sorted from blood. The subset here: CD45RA+ positively selected. The clonotype originates from a man aged 18 to 30 in good health. The CDR3 region is CASSLVALKDTQYF. The CDR3 DNA follows: TGTGCCAGCAGCCTGGTGGCTCTCAAAGATACGCAGTATTTT.